This T cell receptor (beta chain) was sequenced in a study of beta chain features in type 1 diabetes. Expressed TCRB transcripts were sequenced because the entire RNA isolate underwent reverse transcription. The average output of naive, central memory and regulatory T cell samples was 3.6 million or so reads. Assay: immunoSEQ multiplex PCR; the TCRdb copy retains only in-frame clones and omits some. The sample contains 250,000 to 350,000 clones, 8% to 13% of which appear only once. Comments on this clone: Antigen specificity is unknown.

The CDR3 spans 15 residues. V trimming: 2 bases; J trimming: 5 bases; junction bases outside the gene matches: 6. Germline loops: CDR1 MDHEN, CDR2 SYDVKM. Broader study findings: cDNA-based sequencing might over-represent cells highly expressing TCR. There was a moderate but significant shortening of TCRB CDR3s in all four CD4+ subsets of Type 1 diabetes patients. A potential PCR bias toward shorter templates would be equal in patient and control samples.

Sequencing used naive CD4+ T cells from blood. The source of this sequence is a woman in her twenties or thirties in good health. The chain links TRBV28 to TRBJ2-3; 8 bases map to TRBD1. The CDR3 loop is CASSLRQGAKDTQYF. The CDR3 DNA reads TGTGCCAGCAGTTTAAGGCAGGGGGCCAAAGATACGCAGTATTTT.